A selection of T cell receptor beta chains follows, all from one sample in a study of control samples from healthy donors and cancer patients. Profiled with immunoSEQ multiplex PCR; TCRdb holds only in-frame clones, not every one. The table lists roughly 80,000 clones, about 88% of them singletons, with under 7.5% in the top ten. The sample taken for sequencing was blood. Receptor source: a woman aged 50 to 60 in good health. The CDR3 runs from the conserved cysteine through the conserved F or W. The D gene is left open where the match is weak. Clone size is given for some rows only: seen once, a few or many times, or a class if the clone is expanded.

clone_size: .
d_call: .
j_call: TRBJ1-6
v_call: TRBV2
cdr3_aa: CASSQGQGSSPLHF
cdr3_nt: TGTGCCAGCAGCCAGGGGCAGGGAAGTTCACCCCTCCACTTT

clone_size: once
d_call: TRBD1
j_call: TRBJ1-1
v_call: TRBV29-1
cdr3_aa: CSVVIRGDTEAFF
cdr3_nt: TGCAGCGTTGTGATCAGGGGGGACACTGAAGCTTTCTTT

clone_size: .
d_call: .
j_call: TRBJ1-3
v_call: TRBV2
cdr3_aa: CASQGYGNTIYF
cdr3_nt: TGTGCCAGCCAGGGATACGGAAACACCATATATTTT

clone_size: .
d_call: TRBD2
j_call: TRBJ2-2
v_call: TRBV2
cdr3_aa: CASRGTSGSGELFF
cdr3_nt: TGTGCCAGCAGAGGGACTAGCGGGTCCGGGGAGCTGTTTTTT

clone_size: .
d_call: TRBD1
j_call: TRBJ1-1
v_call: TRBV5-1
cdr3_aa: CASRTGNTEAFF
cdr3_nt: TGCGCCAGCCGGACAGGGAACACTGAAGCTTTCTTT

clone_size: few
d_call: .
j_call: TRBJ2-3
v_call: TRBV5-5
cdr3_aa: CASSPQWGGTDTQYF
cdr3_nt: TGTGCCAGCAGCCCCCAGTGGGGGGGCACAGATACGCAGTATTTT

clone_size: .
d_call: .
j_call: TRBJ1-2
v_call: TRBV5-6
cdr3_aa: CASSGRGSDDGYTF
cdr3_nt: TGTGCCAGCAGCGGTAGGGGGAGTGATGATGGCTACACCTTC

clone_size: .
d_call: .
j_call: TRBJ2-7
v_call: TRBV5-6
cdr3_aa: CASSYSWELEENEQYF
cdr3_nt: TGTGCCAGCAGCTATTCGTGGGAGTTGGAGGAAAACGAGCAGTACTTC

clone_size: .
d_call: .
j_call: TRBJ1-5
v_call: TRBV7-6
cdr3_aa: CASSPLVGLAQHF
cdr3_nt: TGTGCCAGCAGCCCCCTCGTCGGGTTGGCCCAGCATTTT

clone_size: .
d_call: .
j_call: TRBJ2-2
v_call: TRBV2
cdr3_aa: CASRDTANTGELFF
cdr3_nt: TGTGCCAGCAGAGACACTGCGAACACCGGGGAGCTGTTTTTT

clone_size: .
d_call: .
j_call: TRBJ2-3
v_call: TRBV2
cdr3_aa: CASTGGDTQYF
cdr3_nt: TGTGCCAGCACCGGAGGAGATACGCAGTATTTT

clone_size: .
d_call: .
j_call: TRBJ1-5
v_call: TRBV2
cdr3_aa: CASVTDTNQPQHF
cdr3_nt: TGTGCCAGCGTTACAGACACTAATCAGCCCCAGCATTTT

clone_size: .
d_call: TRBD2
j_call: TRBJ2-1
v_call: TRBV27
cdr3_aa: CASSHTTSAYNEQFF
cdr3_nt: TGTGCCAGCAGCCACACGACTAGCGCCTACAATGAGCAGTTCTTC

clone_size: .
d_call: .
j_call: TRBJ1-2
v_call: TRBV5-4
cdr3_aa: CASSLWGTGSIHGYTF
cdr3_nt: TGTGCCAGCAGCTTGTGGGGTACTGGGTCGATTCATGGCTACACCTTC

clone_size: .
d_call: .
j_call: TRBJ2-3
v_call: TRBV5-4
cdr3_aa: CASSSPGDTQYF
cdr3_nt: TGTGCCAGCAGCTCGCCGGGAGATACGCAGTATTTT

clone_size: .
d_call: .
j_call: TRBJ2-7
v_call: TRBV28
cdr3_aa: CASSPYLEGVGYEQYF
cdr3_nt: TGTGCCAGCAGTCCATACCTGGAAGGGGTGGGCTACGAGCAGTACTTC

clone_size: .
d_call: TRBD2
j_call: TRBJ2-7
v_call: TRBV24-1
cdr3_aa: CATSRLNSPAGNIYEQYF
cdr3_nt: TGTGCCACCAGTCGCTTAAATAGTCCAGCGGGGAATATCTACGAGCAGTACTTC

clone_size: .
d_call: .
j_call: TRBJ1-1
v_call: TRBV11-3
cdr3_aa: CASSLASNTEAFF
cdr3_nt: TGTGCCAGCAGCTTAGCGTCGAACACTGAAGCTTTCTTT

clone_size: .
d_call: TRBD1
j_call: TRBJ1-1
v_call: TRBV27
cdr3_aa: CASSLYPGGAKAFF
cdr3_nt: TGTGCCAGCAGTTTATACCCAGGGGGCGCGAAAGCTTTCTTT

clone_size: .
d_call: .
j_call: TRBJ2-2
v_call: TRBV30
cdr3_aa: CAWNRVSTGELFF
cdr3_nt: TGTGCCTGGAACAGGGTGAGCACCGGGGAGCTGTTTTTT

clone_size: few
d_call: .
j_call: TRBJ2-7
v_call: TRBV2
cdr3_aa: CASGGFAGDTYEQYF
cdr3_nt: TGTGCCAGTGGGGGGTTTGCGGGCGATACCTACGAGCAGTACTTC

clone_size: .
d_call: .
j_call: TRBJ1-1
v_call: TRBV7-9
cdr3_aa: CASSPGQYTEAFF
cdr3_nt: TGTGCCAGCAGCCCAGGACAGTACACTGAAGCTTTCTTT

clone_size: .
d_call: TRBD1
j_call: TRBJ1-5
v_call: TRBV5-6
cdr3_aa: CASSSRQGLYQPQHF
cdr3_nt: TGTGCCAGCAGCTCGAGACAGGGTCTCTATCAGCCCCAGCATTTT

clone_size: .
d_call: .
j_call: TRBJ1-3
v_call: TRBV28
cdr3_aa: CASSPEGLGNTIYF
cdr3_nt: TGTGCCAGCAGTCCCGAGGGCCTAGGGAACACCATATATTTT

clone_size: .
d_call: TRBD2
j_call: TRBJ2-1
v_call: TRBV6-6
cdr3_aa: CASRGTSTYNEQFF
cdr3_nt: TGTGCCAGCAGGGGGACTAGTACATACAATGAGCAGTTCTTC

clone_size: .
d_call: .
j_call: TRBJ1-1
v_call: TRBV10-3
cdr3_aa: CAISEYTEAFF
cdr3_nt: TGTGCCATCAGTGAATACACTGAAGCTTTCTTT

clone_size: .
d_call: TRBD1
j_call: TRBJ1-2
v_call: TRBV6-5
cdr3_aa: CASSRTGHYGYTF
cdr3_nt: TGTGCCAGCAGTAGGACAGGGCACTATGGCTACACCTTC

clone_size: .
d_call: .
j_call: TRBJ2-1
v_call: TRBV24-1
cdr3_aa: CATREGDEQFF
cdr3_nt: TGTGCCACCCGCGAGGGCGATGAGCAGTTCTTC

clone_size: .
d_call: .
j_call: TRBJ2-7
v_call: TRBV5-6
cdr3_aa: CASSLRDRPYEQYF
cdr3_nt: TGTGCCAGCAGCTTGAGAGACCGGCCCTACGAGCAGTACTTC

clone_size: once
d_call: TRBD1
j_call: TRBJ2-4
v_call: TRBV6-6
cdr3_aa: CASRTGVNIQYF
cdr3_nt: TGTGCCAGCAGGACAGGGGTAAACATTCAGTACTTC